The clone carrying this T cell receptor beta chain was detected once. Method: immunoSEQ multiplex PCR; TCRdb's copy keeps in-frame clones and lacks some. The data show hundreds of thousands of clones, 89% seen once. Germline V gene sequence: CDR1 SGHDT, CDR2 YYEEEE. Trimming removed 4 bases from V and 14 bases from J; junction bases left unmatched: 12. The CDR3 is 13 amino acids. These data originate in a study of Ad26.COV2.S vaccination and SARS-CoV-2 variants. The overall study: Among those in the COV1001 Ad26.COV2.S trial arm was the donor.

This sample's treatment: over 15 received Ad26.COV2.S at low or high dose, single or two shots; about 5 received placebo; per-sample allocation not given. Sampling took place 63 days after the first vaccine or placebo injection. The origin of this receptor is a person between 18 and 59 years old who received the Ad26.COV2.S COVID-19 vaccine or a placebo. V gene TRBV5-6 combines with J gene TRBJ2-1; TRBD2 aligns across 7 bases. Sample: peripheral blood, taken in a trial of Ad26.COV2.S vaccine versus placebo. The CDR3 spells CASSREAWRGKFF. The CDR3 bases are TGTGCCAGCAGCCGGGAGGCTTGGCGGGGCAAGTTCTTC.